Listed below are T cell receptor beta chains from one sample, sequenced in a study of molecular identifiers for immune sequencing clone quantification. TCRdb ran MiXCR on the PCR reads and lists one entry per CDR3 protein. This sample has 37,000 or so distinct CDR3 sequences, with approximately 24% found just once. The sequencing input was naive CD8+ T cells from blood, with Jurkat cell RNA spiked in. The receptors stem from a human donor in good health. Some libraries in this study had Jurkat cell RNA spiked in. Both conserved end residues are part of each CDR3. A D gene is named only where the DNA matches it firmly. Size is stated for part of the rows, as once, few or many counts, or as a class when the clone is expanded.

clone_size j_call v_call d_call cdr3_aa cdr3_nt
many TRBJ2-3 TRBV7-9 . CASSLARRNTQYF TGTGCCAGCAGCTTAGCCCGTAGAAATACGCAGTATTTT
many TRBJ2-7 TRBV6-2/TRBV6-3 TRBD1 CASSWSGQGRFPAYEQYF TGTGCCAGCAGTTGGTCGGGACAGGGCCGCTTCCCGGCCTACGAGCAGTACTTC
many TRBJ1-1 TRBV13 . CASSLAGASEAFF TGTGCCAGCAGCTTAGCGGGAGCGAGTGAAGCTTTCTTT
. TRBJ2-5 TRBV5-1 . CASSPTGAIQETQYF TGCGCCAGCAGCCCGACCGGCGCTATCCAAGAGACCCAGTACTTC
many TRBJ1-6 TRBV4-1 TRBD1 CASSQVGDRPNSPLHF TGCGCCAGCAGCCAAGTAGGGGACAGGCCGAATTCACCCCTCCACTTT
many TRBJ2-7 TRBV10-3 . CAISESAAREQYF TGTGCCATCAGTGAGTCCGCCGCTCGCGAGCAGTACTTC
many TRBJ2-7 TRBV6-5 . CASRTGHFGPEQYF TGTGCCAGCAGGACCGGACACTTCGGGCCCGAGCAGTACTTC
few TRBJ2-1 TRBV4-3 TRBD2 CASSQDRTSGSYNEQFF TGCGCCAGCAGCCAAGACCGTACGAGCGGGAGTTACAATGAGCAGTTCTTC
many TRBJ1-1 TRBV6-2/TRBV6-3 . CASSYSWGSDTEAFF TGTGCCAGCAGTTACTCGTGGGGATCGGACACTGAAGCTTTCTTT
once TRBJ2-3 TRBV29-1 TRBD2 CSVGGRTSADAQYF TGCAGCGTGGGGGGGCGGACTAGCGCGGATGCGCAGTATTTT
. TRBJ2-5 TRBV29-1 TRBD2 CSVEGSSGRSEAQYF TGCAGCGTTGAAGGTTCTAGCGGGAGATCAGAGGCCCAGTACTTC
many TRBJ2-3 TRBV3-1 TRBD2 CASSLLIAGSDTQYF TGTGCCAGCAGCCTACTGATAGCGGGGTCGGATACGCAGTATTTT
many TRBJ2-1 TRBV4-3 . CASSQDLYLGHNEQFF TGCGCCAGCAGCCAAGATCTATATTTAGGACACAATGAGCAGTTCTTC
. TRBJ2-3 TRBV2 . CARRGEGATQYF TGTGCCCGCAGAGGAGAGGGCGCTACGCAGTATTTT
many TRBJ2-5 TRBV9 . CASSSPAGVPIQTQYF TGTGCCAGCAGCTCCCCCGCCGGAGTCCCGATCCAGACCCAGTACTTC
. TRBJ2-1 TRBV28 TRBD1 CASSHRQGTAEQFF TGTGCCAGCAGTCATCGACAGGGAACGGCTGAGCAGTTCTTC
. TRBJ1-1 TRBV6-2/TRBV6-3 TRBD1 CASSRTGSDTEAFF TGTGCCAGCAGTCGGACAGGGTCGGATACTGAAGCTTTCTTT
. TRBJ2-1 TRBV7-9 . CASSLGPLSDEQFF TGTGCCAGCAGCCTGGGGCCACTGAGCGATGAGCAGTTCTTC
once TRBJ1-1 TRBV5-6 . CASGLGRGNTEAFF TGTGCCAGCGGCTTGGGGCGGGGGAACACTGAAGCTTTCTTT
many TRBJ1-5 TRBV7-9 . CASSLGFGTHQPQHF TGTGCCAGCAGCTTAGGATTTGGCACACATCAGCCCCAGCATTTT
many TRBJ2-3 TRBV9 . CASSVDPGRGTDTQYF TGTGCCAGCAGCGTAGATCCGGGCCGCGGGACAGATACGCAGTATTTT
. TRBJ2-1 TRBV19 . CASSISAYNEQFF TGTGCCAGTAGTATTTCAGCCTACAATGAGCAGTTCTTC
many TRBJ2-7 TRBV4-3 . CASSQGVASASYEQYF TGCGCCAGCAGCCAAGGAGTGGCTAGCGCTTCCTACGAGCAGTACTTC
many TRBJ2-7 TRBV6-2/TRBV6-3 . CASSYSRGPGTTYEQYF TGTGCCAGCAGTTACTCCAGAGGCCCCGGGACAACCTACGAGCAGTACTTC
many TRBJ2-3 TRBV25-1 TRBD1 CASRGTGVSADTQYF TGTGCCAGCAGGGGGACAGGGGTGTCCGCAGATACGCAGTATTTT
many TRBJ1-5 TRBV7-2 . CASSLGIEGQPQHF TGTGCCAGCAGCTTAGGAATTGAGGGTCAGCCCCAGCATTTT
few TRBJ1-1 TRBV3-1 . CASSQENWGAEAFF TGTGCCAGCAGCCAAGAAAACTGGGGTGCTGAAGCTTTCTTT
. TRBJ2-5 TRBV13 . CARSRIPGEAPPSF TGTGCCCGCAGCCGCATCCCGGGGGAAGCGCCCCCGTCCTTC
many TRBJ1-1 TRBV27 . CASSFLMNTEAFF TGTGCCAGCAGTTTCCTGATGAACACTGAAGCTTTCTTT
many TRBJ2-7 TRBV4-3 . CASSQGGTYEQYF TGCGCCAGCAGCCAAGGCGGAACCTACGAGCAGTACTTC
few TRBJ2-7 TRBV7-9 TRBD2 CASSSGLGTSGYEQYF TGTGCCAGCAGCTCCGGTTTGGGGACTAGCGGTTACGAGCAGTACTTC
. TRBJ1-1 TRBV13 . CASSNPGPVGTEAFF TGTGCCAGCAGCAACCCCGGCCCAGTAGGCACTGAAGCTTTCTTT
many TRBJ2-7 TRBV4-1 TRBD1 CASSQDATGGDEQYF TGCGCCAGCAGCCAAGATGCGACAGGGGGCGACGAGCAGTACTTC
. TRBJ2-7 TRBV9 TRBD2 CASSAPGGEQYF TGTGCCAGCAGCGCCCCGGGGGGCGAGCAGTACTTC
. TRBJ1-1 TRBV6-6 . CASSSPSRAGHDTEAFF TGTGCCAGCAGTTCCCCAAGTAGGGCAGGGCACGACACTGAAGCTTTCTTT
many TRBJ2-2 TRBV6-5 TRBD1 CASSHRGLAGELFF TGTGCCAGCAGTCACAGGGGGTTGGCCGGGGAGCTGTTTTTT
few TRBJ1-2 TRBV23-1 . CASSQPWKSFNYGYTF TGCGCCAGCAGTCAACCCTGGAAGTCGTTTAACTATGGCTACACCTTC
. TRBJ2-7 TRBV23-1 . CASSQSGWGVKSYEQYF TGCGCCAGCAGTCAATCGGGTTGGGGGGTGAAATCCTACGAGCAGTACTTC
. TRBJ2-7 TRBV6-5 . CASSYAGVYEQYF TGTGCCAGCAGTTACGCTGGGGTGTACGAGCAGTACTTC
many TRBJ2-5 TRBV7-2 . CASSPRRFQETQYF TGTGCCAGCAGCCCACGAAGGTTCCAAGAGACCCAGTACTTC
few TRBJ1-5 TRBV27 . CASSLWGTNQPQHF TGTGCCAGCAGTTTATGGGGCACCAATCAGCCCCAGCATTTC
many TRBJ2-2 TRBV5-1 TRBD1 CASSLLTGRYISGELFF TGCGCCAGCAGCTTACTGACAGGGCGTTATATCTCCGGGGAGCTGTTTTTT
many TRBJ1-1 TRBV15 TRBD1 CATSRSRTGRTEAFF TGTGCCACCAGCAGATCCCGGACAGGGCGCACTGAAGCTTTCTTT
many TRBJ1-4 TRBV9 . CASSVETEEEKLFF TGTGCCAGCAGCGTAGAGACCGAAGAGGAAAAACTGTTTTTT
many TRBJ1-5 TRBV21-1 . CASPWTRGSNQPQHF TGTGCCAGCCCATGGACAAGGGGTAGCAATCAGCCCCAGCATTTT
. TRBJ2-5 TRBV7-9 . CASSYRGAQETQCF TGTGCCAGCAGCTACCGCGGGGCACAAGAGACCCAGTGCTTC
. TRBJ2-3 TRBV5-5 . CASSLWSDTGTQCF TGTGCCAGCAGCTTGTGGTCAGACACAGGTACGCAGTGTTTT
. TRBJ1-1 TRBV28 . CASIKNTEAFF TGTGCCAGCATTAAGAACACTGAAGCTTTCTTT
many TRBJ2-7 TRBV28 . CASTMGGSEQYF TGTGCCAGCACTATGGGGGGTAGTGAGCAGTACTTC
few TRBJ1-5 TRBV3-1 . CASSQASVFQPQHF TGTGCCAGCAGCCAAGCCTCCGTCTTTCAGCCCCAGCATTTT
. TRBJ2-1 TRBV12-3/TRBV12-4 . CASSLWDYNEQFF TGTGCCAGCAGTTTATGGGATTACAATGAGCAGTTCTTC
. TRBJ1-5 TRBV27 . CARSSIPMDHNQPQHF TGTGCCCGCAGTTCTATCCCCATGGACCACAATCAGCCCCAGCATTTT